The sequence of this TCR beta chain was determined in a study of technical replicates of blood from four donors. CDR1 is MNHEY and CDR2 is SVGAGI in the germline V gene. The germline V and J ends were trimmed by 6 bases and 1 base, with 13 bases remaining between them. CDR3 size: 15 residues. TCRdb's table, derived via immunoSEQ multiplex PCR, lists solely in-frame clones and lacks some. The sample yields fewer than 15,000 clones, more than 75% seen once. The chain uses TRBV6-5 and TRBJ2-1; D possibly corresponds to TRBD2 (6 bases). The sequence came from a human donor in good health. Sequencing input: PBMCs. This CDR3 is CASRVSGYSYNEQFF. The CDR3 DNA is TGTGCCAGCAGGGTTAGCGGTTATTCCTACAATGAGCAGTTCTTC.